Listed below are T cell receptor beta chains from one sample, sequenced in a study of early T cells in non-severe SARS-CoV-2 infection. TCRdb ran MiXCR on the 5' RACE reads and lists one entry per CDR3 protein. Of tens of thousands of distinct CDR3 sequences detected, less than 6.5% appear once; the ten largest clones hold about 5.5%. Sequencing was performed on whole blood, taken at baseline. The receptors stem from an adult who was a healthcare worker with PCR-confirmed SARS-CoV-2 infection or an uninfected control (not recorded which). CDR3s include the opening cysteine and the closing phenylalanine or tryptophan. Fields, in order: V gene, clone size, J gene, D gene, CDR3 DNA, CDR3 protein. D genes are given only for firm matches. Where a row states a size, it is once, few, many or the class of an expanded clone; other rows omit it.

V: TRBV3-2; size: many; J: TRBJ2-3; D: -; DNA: TGTGCCAGCAGCCAAGACGCCGAGGATACGCAGTATTTT; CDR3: CASSQDAEDTQYF
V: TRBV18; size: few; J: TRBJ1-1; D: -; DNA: TGTGCCAGCTCCCGAGCTGGTTGGCAGGAAGCTTTCTTT; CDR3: CASSRAGWQEAFF
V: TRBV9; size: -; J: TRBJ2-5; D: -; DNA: TGTGCCAGCAGCCCATGGGCGGATGAGACCCAGTACTTC; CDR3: CASSPWADETQYF
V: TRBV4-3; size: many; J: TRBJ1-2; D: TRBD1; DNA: TGCGCCAGCAGCCAAGATACTGACAGGGGCTATGGCTACACCTTC; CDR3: CASSQDTDRGYGYTF
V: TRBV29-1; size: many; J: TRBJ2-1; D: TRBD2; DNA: TGCAGCGTTGCCCTCATAGCGGGAGGGGGCTCCTACAATGAGCAGTTCTTC; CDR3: CSVALIAGGGSYNEQFF
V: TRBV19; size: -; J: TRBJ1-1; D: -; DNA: TGTGCCAGTAGTCCCCCGAAGAGGGGCACTGAAGCTTTCTTT; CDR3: CASSPPKRGTEAFF
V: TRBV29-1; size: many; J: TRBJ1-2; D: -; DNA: TGCAGCGTTTCCAGGACAAGTTCCTATGGCTACACCTTC; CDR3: CSVSRTSSYGYTF
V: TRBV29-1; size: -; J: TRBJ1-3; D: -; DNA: TGCAGCGCCGGCCCAAGCTCTGGAAACACCATATATTTT; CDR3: CSAGPSSGNTIYF
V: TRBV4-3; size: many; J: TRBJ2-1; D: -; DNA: TGCGCCAGCAGCCGGGGAGCGGACAACAATGAGCAGTTCTTC; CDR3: CASSRGADNNEQFF
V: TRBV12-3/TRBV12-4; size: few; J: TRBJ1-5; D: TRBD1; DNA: TGTGCCAGCAGTTTAACAGGGGGCGTTCATAGCAATCAGCCCCAGCATTTT; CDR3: CASSLTGGVHSNQPQHF
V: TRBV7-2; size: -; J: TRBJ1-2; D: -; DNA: TGTGCCAGCAGCCCGCGACAGCGTGGCTACACCTTC; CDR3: CASSPRQRGYTF
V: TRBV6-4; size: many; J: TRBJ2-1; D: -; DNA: TGTGCCAGCAGTGACCTGATCGGGGCCTCCTACAATGAGCAGTTCTTC; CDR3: CASSDLIGASYNEQFF
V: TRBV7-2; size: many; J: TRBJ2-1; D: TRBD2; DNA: TGTGCCAGCAGCTTATTGGGTACCGGGAGGGCATCCTACAATGAGCAGTTCTTC; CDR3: CASSLLGTGRASYNEQFF
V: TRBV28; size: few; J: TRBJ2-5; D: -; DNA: TGTGCCAGCAACAGGCGAGTGTCGGGGACCCAGTACTTC; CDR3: CASNRRVSGTQYF
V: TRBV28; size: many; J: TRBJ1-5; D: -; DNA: TGTGCCAGCAGTTTTGTCTCTCATGTATCGAGGCCCCAGCATTTT; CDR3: CASSFVSHVSRPQHF
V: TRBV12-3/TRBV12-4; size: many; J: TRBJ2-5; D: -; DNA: TGTGCCAGCAGTTTTGTCGCAGGGGAGGCCCAGTACTTC; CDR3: CASSFVAGEAQYF
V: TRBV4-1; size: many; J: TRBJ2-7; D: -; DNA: TGCGCCAGCAGCCAAGACGTACCCAGGCCATACGAGCAGTACTTC; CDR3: CASSQDVPRPYEQYF
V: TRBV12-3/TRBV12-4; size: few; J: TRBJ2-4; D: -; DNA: TGTGCCAGTGAAAGGGGGTTAGGAAACATTCAGTACTTC; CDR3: CASERGLGNIQYF
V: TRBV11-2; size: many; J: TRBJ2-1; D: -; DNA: TGTGCCAGCAGCTTAGAGGGACCGTGGAATGAGCAGTTCTTC; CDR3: CASSLEGPWNEQFF
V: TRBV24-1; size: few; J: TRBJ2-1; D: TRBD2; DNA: TGTGCCACCAGTCGTCCAGGACTAGCGGACTCCTACAATGAGCAGTTCTTC; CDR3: CATSRPGLADSYNEQFF
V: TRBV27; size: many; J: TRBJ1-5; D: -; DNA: TGTGCCAGCAGTTTACGCAGGGGCGGTCAGCCCCAGCATTTT; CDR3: CASSLRRGGQPQHF
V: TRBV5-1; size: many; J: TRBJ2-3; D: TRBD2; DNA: TGCGCCAGCAGTTCCGGAGGACGAAGCGGGAGGAGCACAGATACGCAGTATTTT; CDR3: CASSSGGRSGRSTDTQYF
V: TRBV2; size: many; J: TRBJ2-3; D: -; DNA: TGTGCCAGCAGTGGGGGACCTTGGTATTTT; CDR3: CASSGGPWYF
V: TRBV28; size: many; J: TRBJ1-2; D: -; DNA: TGTGCCAGCAGTTTGAGCCATCAGGGGTATGGCTACACCTTC; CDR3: CASSLSHQGYGYTF
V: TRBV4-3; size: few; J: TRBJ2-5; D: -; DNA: TGCGCCAGCAGCCAAGATGCCTACCAAGAGACCCAGTACTTC; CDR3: CASSQDAYQETQYF
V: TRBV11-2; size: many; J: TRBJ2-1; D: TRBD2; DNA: TGTGCCAGCAGCTTTAGCGGGAGCGGGGGAGGTGAGCAGTTCTTC; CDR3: CASSFSGSGGGEQFF
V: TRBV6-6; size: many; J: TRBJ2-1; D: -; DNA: TGTGCCAGCAGCTCTCTTAGAAATGAGCAGTTCTTC; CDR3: CASSSLRNEQFF
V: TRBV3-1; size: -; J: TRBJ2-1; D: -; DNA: TGTGCCAGCAGCCAGAGCGGTAGCTCCTACAATGAGCAGTTCTTC; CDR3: CASSQSGSSYNEQFF
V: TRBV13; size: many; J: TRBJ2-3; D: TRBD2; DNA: TGTGCCAGGGAGTGGGACAGCGAACCTAGGACTAGCGGGAAACAGTGTGCAGATACGCAGTATTTT; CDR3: CAREWDSEPRTSGKQCADTQYF
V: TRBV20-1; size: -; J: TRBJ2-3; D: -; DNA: TGCAGTGCTAGAGATGTAGCGGTAACGGGAAGCACAGATACGCAGTATTTT; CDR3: CSARDVAVTGSTDTQYF
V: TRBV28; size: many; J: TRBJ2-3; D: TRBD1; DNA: TGTGCCAGCAGTTTTCTCGGACAGGGCTCAGATACGCAGTATTTT; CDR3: CASSFLGQGSDTQYF
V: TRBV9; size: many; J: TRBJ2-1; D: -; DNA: TGTGCCAGCAGCGTAGACGAAAGCTCCTACAATGAGCAGTTCTTC; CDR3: CASSVDESSYNEQFF
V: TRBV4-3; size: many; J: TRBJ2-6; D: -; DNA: TGCGCCAGCAGCCAAACCACGGGGCGCGGTGTTGGGGCCAACGTCCTGACTTTC; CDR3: CASSQTTGRGVGANVLTF
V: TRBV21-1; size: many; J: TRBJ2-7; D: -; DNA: TGTGCCAGCAGCACCTGGACGGGCTCCTACGAGCAGTACTTC; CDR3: CASSTWTGSYEQYF
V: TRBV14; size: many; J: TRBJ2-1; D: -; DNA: TGTGCCAGCACCAGCTCGCGGAACTCCTACAATGAGCAGTTCTTC; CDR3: CASTSSRNSYNEQFF
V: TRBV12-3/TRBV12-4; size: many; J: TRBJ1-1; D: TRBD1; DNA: TGTGCCAGCAGCCCAACATGGACAGGGAGGGACACTGAAGCTTTCTTT; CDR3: CASSPTWTGRDTEAFF